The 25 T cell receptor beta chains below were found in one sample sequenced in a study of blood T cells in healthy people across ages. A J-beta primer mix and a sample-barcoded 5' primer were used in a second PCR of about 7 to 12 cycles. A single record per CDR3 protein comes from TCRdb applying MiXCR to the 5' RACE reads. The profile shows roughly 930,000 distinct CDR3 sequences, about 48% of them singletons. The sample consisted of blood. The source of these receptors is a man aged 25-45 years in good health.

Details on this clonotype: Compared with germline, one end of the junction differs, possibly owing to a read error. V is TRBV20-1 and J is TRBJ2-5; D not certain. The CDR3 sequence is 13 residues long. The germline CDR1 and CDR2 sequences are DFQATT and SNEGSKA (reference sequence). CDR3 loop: CSARSTAQETRYF. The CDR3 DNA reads TGCAGTGCTAGATCGACCGCGCAAGAGACCCGGTACTTC.

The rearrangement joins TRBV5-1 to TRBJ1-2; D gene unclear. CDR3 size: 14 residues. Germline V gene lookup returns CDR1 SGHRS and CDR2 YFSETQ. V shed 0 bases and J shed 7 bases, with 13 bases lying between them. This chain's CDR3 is CASSLAGYDIGYTF. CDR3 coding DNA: TGCGCCAGCAGCTTGGCGGGTTACGACATTGGCTACACCTTC.

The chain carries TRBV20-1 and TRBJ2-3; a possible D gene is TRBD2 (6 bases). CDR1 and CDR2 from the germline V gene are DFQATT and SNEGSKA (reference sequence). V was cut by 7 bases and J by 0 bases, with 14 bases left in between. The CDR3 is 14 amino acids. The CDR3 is CSGPGLTSTDTQYF. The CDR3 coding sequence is TGCAGTGGCCCGGGACTTACTAGCACAGATACGCAGTATTTT.

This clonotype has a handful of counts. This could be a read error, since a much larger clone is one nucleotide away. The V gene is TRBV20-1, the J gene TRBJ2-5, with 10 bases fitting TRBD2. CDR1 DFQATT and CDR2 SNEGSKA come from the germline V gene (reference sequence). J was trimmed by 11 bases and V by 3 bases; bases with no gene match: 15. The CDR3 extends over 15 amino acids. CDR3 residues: CSARGAGGPLDEQYF. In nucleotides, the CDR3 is TGCAGTGCTAGGGGAGCGGGGGGGCCTCTGGATGAGCAGTACTTC.

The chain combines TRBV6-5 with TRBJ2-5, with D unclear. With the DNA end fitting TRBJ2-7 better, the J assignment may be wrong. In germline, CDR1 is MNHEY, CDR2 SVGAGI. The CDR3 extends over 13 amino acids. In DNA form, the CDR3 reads TGTGCCAGCAGACCCGACGCATCCTACGAGCAGTACTTC. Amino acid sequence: CASRPDASYEQYF.

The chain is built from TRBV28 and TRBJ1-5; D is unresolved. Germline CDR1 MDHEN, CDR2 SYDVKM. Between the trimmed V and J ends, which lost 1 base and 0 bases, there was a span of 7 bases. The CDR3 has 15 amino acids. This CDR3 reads CASSLSVTSNQPQHF. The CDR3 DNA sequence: TGTGCCAGCAGTTTATCGGTCACTAGCAATCAGCCCCAGCATTTT. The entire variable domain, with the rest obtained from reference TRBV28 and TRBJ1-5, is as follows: DVKVTQSSRYLVKRTGEKVFLECVQDMDHENMFWYRQDPGLGLRLIYFSYDVKMKEKGDIPEGYSVSREKKERFSLILESASTNQTSMYLCASSLSVTSNQPQHFGDGTRLSIL.

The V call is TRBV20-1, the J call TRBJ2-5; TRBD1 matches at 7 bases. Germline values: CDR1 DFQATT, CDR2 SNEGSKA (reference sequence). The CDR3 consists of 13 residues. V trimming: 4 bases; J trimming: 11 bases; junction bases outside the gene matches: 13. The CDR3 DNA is TGCAGTGCTATCCCTGGGACAGAGAGTAGGCAGTACTTC. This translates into CSAIPGTESRQYF.

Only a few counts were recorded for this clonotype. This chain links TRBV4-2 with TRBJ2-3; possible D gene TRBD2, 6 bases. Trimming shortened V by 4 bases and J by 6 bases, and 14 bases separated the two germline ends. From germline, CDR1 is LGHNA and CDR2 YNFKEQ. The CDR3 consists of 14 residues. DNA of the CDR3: TGTGCCAGCAGCCCTTCGGGACTGGCTGATACGCAGTATTTT. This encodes CASSPSGLADTQYF.

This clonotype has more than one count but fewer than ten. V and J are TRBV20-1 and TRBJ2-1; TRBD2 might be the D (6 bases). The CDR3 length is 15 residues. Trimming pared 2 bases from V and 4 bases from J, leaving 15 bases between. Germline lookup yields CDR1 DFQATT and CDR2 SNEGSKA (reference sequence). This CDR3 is CSARPSAGGYNEQFF. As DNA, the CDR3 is TGCAGTGCTAGACCTAGCGCCGGAGGGTACAATGAGCAGTTCTTC.

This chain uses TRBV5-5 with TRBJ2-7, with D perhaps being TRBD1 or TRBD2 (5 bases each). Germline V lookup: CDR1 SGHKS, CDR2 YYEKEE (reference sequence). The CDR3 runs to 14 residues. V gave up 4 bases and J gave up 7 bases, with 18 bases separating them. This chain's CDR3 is CASSTGPPYNEQYF. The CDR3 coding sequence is TGTGCCAGCAGCACGGGACCCCCCTACAATGAGCAGTACTTC.

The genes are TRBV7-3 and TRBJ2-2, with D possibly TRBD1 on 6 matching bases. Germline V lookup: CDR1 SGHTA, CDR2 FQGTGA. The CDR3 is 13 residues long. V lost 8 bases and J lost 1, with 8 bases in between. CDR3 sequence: CASQGQNTGELFF. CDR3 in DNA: TGTGCCAGCCAGGGACAGAACACCGGGGAGCTGTTTTTT.

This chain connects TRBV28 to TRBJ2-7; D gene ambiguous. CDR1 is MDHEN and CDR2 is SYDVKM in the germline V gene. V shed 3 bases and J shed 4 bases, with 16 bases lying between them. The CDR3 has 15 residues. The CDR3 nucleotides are TGTGCCAGCAGTTTCCTCAGTGTAGGGATATACGAGCAGTACTTC. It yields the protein CASSFLSVGIYEQYF.

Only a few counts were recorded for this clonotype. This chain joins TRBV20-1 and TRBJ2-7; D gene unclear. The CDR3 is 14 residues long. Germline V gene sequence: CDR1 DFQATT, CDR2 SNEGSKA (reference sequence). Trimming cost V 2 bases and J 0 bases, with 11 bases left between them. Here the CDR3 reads CSARSPRVSYEQYF. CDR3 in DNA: TGCAGTGCTAGATCCCCACGGGTCTCCTACGAGCAGTACTTC.

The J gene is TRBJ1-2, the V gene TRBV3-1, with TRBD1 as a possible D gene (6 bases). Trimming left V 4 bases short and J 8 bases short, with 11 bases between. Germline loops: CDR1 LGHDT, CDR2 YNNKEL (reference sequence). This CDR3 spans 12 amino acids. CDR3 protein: CASSPDSLGYTF. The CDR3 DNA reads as TGTGCCAGCAGCCCGGACAGCCTGGGCTACACCTTC. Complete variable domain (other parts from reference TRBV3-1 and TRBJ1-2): DTAVSQTPKYLVTQMGNDKSIKCEQNLGHDTMYWYKQDSKKFLKIMFSYNNKELIINETVPNRFSPKSPDKAHLNLHINSLELGDSAVYFCASSPDSLGYTFGSGTRLTVV.

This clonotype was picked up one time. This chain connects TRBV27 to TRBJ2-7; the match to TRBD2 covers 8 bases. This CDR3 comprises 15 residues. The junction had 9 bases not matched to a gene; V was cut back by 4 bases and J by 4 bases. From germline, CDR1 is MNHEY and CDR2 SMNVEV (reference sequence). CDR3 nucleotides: TGTGCCAGCAGTTCCGGACTAGCAGTCACATACGAGCAGTACTTC. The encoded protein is CASSSGLAVTYEQYF.

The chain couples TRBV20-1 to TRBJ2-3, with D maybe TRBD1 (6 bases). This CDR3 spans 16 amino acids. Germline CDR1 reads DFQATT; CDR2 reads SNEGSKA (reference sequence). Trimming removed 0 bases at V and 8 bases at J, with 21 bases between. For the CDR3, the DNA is TGCAGTGCTAGAGAGGCCACGTGGATACAGGGAGCTACGCAGTATTTT. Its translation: CSAREATWIQGATQYF.

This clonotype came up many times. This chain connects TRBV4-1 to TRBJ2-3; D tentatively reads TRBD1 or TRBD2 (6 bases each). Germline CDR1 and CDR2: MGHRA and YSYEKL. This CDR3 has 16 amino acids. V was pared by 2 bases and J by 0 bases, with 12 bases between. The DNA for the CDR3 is TGCGCCAGCAGCCAAAGGGGGGAAACTAGCACAGATACGCAGTATTTT. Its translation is CASSQRGETSTDTQYF.

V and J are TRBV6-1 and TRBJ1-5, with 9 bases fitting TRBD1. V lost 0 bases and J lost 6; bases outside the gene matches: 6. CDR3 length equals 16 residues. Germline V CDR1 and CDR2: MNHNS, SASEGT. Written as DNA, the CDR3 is TGTGCCAGCAGTGAAGCTGGGACAGGGTTCTTTCAGCCCCAGCATTTT. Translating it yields CASSEAGTGFFQPQHF.

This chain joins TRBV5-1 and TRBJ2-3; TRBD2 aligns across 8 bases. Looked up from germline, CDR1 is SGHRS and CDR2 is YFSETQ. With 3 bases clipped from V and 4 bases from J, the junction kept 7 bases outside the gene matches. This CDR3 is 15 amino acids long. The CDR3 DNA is TGCGCCAGCAGCTCGGGAGGGGGGACGGCAGATACGCAGTATTTT. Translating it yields CASSSGGGTADTQYF.

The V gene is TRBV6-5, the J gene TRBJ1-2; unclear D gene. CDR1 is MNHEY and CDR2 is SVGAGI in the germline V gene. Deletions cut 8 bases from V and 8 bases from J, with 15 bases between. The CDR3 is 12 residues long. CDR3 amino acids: CASRVAGGGYTF. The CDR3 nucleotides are TGTGCCAGCCGGGTGGCTGGCGGGGGCTACACCTTC.

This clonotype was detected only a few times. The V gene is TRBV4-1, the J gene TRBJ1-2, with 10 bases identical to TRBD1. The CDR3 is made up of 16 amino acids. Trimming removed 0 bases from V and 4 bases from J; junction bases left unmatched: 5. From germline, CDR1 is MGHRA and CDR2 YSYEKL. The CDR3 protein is CASSQEGDRGAYGYTF. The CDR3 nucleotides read TGCGCCAGCAGCCAAGAGGGGGACAGGGGCGCCTATGGCTACACCTTC.

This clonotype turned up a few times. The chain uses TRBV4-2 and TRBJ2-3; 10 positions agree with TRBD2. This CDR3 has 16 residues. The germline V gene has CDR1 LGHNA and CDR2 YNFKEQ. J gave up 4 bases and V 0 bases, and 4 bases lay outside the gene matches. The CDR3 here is CASSQDSGGAPDTQYF. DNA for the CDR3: TGTGCCAGCAGCCAAGACAGCGGGGGGGCCCCAGATACGCAGTATTTT.

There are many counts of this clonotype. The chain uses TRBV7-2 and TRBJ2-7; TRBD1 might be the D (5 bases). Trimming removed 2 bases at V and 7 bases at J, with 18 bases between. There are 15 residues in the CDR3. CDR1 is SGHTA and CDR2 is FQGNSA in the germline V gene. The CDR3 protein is CASSLRAGFQGEQYF. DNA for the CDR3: TGTGCCAGCAGCTTACGGGCCGGATTTCAGGGAGAGCAGTACTTC.

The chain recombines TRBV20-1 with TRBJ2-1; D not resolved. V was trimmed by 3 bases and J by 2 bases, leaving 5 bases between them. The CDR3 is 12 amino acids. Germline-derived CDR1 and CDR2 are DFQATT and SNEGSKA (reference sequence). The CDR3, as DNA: TGCAGTGCTAGTAGGGCCTACAATGAGCAGTTCTTC. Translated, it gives CSASRAYNEQFF.

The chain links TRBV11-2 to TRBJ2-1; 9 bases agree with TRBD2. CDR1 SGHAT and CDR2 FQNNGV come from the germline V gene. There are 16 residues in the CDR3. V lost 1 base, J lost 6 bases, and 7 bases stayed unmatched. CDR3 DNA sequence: TGTGCCAGCAGCTTAGGGGTGGCGGGGGGGCTCAATGAGCAGTTCTTC. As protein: CASSLGVAGGLNEQFF.